This TCR beta chain was obtained from a study of T cells in localized non-small cell lung cancer (dated by TCRdb to the early 2020s). Background on the whole study: T cell repertoires of 236 early-stage NSCLC patients were analyzed, with tumors being compared against uninvolved tumor-adjacent lungs. The cohort comprised roughly 220 treatment-naïve NSCLC patients with resected, localized lung tumors. NSCLC patients had a mean age of approximately 66 years, and around 140 were male and around 110 female.

The CDR1 and CDR2 encoded by the germline V gene are MRHNA and SNTAGT. Trimming costs V 2 bases and J 2 bases, and their ends lie 12 bases apart. Including cysteine and phenylalanine, the CDR3 has 15 amino acids. This entry keeps only the CDR3 DNA: 45 bases, framed from base 1. The immunoSEQ Assay was used to sequence TCR beta CDR3 regions from DNA. From the authors' description of their analysis: T cell density was computed as TCR beta template counts normalized to usable DNA estimated by amplifying housekeeping genes. Using the preseqR package, richness was estimated by extrapolating to 120,000 templates for tissue samples and 400,000 templates for PBMC samples. Clonality was defined by subtracting Pielou's evenness from one. Differential abundance testing on productive amino-acid clonotypes, with a minimum total count of 5 and an alpha of 0.1, was used to identify tissue-enriched TCRs. Repertoire overlap between compartments was quantified with the Jaccard Index and Morisita Overlap Index. GLIPH clustered TCR beta CDR3s with public tetramer-defined viral CDR3s; viral motifs required at least three viral sequences plus V-gene enrichment. What TCRdb holds here is the immuneACCESS table cut down to in-frame rearrangements. Part of the clones is not present; checked against another copy, under half of the missing clones reflect an unresolved V gene, and the others are unexplained. V, J and clone size derive from that table, while D and trimming were established from the DNA sequence. Across this sample there are approximately 10,000 clones, with around nine tenths seen only once. The leading ten clones occupy roughly 15% of the sample.

On this clone itself: Which antigen it targets is not known. The record has no base qualities; no much larger clone is one base away.

Broad study findings and their caveats: Uninvolved tumor-adjacent lung showed the highest T cell clonality, higher than tumor, which suggests more focused antigenic responses in the adjacent lung. A median of 57 of the top 100 tumor clones turned up in the paired uninvolved adjacent lung, and 28 of those clones also ranked among the top 100 of that same adjacent lung. Higher T cell density in blood was associated with longer overall survival, whereas higher clonality in adjacent lung was associated with shorter survival. Because multi-region tumor sequencing was not performed, intratumor heterogeneity could not be ruled out. Because the study design was exploratory, TCR variables were selected using unadjusted p-values without false-discovery rate correction.

At diagnosis, tumor, uninvolved tumor-adjacent lung and peripheral blood were collected and then preserved as a mix of FFPE and fresh-frozen material. Blood samples were analyzed as peripheral blood mononuclear cells for TCR repertoire profiling. The chain is made from TRBV6-4 and TRBJ1-2; a tentative D match to TRBD1 spans 5 bases. The TCR originated in a male donor aged 60 or over with stage III lung adenocarcinoma. The sample was peripheral blood, taken before any cancer treatment. The DNA sequence follows: TGTGCCAGCAGTGACAGGGGAAAGGGGAACTATGGCTACACCTTC. Its protein is CASSDRGKGNYGYTF.